Following are 26 T cell receptor beta chains from one sample sequenced in a study of blood T cell repertoires in COVID-19. Assay used: immunoSEQ multiplex PCR; TCRdb lists only in-frame clones, some missing. This table has around 280,000 clones, almost 90% appearing once. What was sequenced was PBMCs or T cells enriched from blood (not recorded which). The receptor source for this set is a woman between 18 and 29 years old with acute COVID-19.

J is TRBJ2-2 and V is TRBV10-3; TRBD1 aligns across 8 bases. The CDR3 totals 14 residues. V shed 11 bases and J 4 bases; nucleotides not matched to a gene: 9. Germline CDR1 reads ENHRY; CDR2 reads SYGVKD. The DNA for the CDR3 is TGTGCCGTAAAGGGCACAGGGGGCACCGGGGAGCTGTTTTTT. Protein product: CAVKGTGGTGELFF.

This rearrangement joins TRBV28 to TRBJ2-7; TRBD2 matches at 9 bases. V shed 5 bases and J 3 bases; nucleotides not matched to a gene: 8. Germline loops: CDR1 MDHEN, CDR2 SYDVKM. The CDR3 contains 15 residues. The CDR3 loop is CASSIVAGAHYEQYF. In DNA, the CDR3 is TGTGCCAGCAGTATAGTAGCGGGAGCCCACTACGAGCAGTACTTC.

The V gene is TRBV27, the J gene TRBJ1-2; 7 bases fit TRBD1. The CDR3 totals 16 residues. The V gene's germline CDR1 is MNHEY and CDR2 SMNVEV (reference sequence). V lost 5 bases, J lost 2 bases, and 11 bases stayed unmatched. This CDR3 reads CASSTTKGQKNYGYTF. The CDR3 DNA follows: TGTGCCAGCAGTACGACCAAGGGACAGAAAAACTATGGCTACACCTTC.

This chain uses TRBV28 with TRBJ2-1; 13 bases fit TRBD2. The CDR3 covers 15 residues. Germline V CDR1 and CDR2: MDHEN, SYDVKM. The ends lost 6 bases at V and 8 bases at J; junction bases unmatched: 7. CDR3 bases: TGTGCCAGCAGAAGGACTAGCGGGAGTGTGCATGAGCAGTTCTTC. It encodes CASRRTSGSVHEQFF.

For the CDR3, the DNA is TGTGCCAGCAGTGAAGGCAGGGCGGAGACCCAGTACTTC. It specifies CASSEGRAETQYF. V is TRBV6-1 and J is TRBJ2-5; D might be TRBD1 (5 bases). Deletions cut 1 base from V and 5 bases from J, with 8 bases between. Germline V gene lookup returns CDR1 MNHNS and CDR2 SASEGT. There are 13 residues in the CDR3.

The gene calls are TRBV27 and TRBJ2-1, with 12 bases fitting TRBD2. V shed 3 bases and J 6 bases; nucleotides not matched to a gene: 9. In germline, CDR1 is MNHEY, CDR2 SMNVEV (reference sequence). CDR3 size: 17 residues. CDR3 DNA: TGTGCCAGCAGTTTGACTAGCGGGAGTTTCTCCGGCAATGAGCAGTTCTTC. The encoded protein is CASSLTSGSFSGNEQFF.

This chain uses TRBV7-9 with TRBJ2-2, with D tentatively TRBD1 (5 bases). The CDR3 spans 17 residues. The V end was cut by 1 base, the J end by 3 bases, with 15 bases between. CDR1 and CDR2 from the germline V gene are SEHNR and FQNEAQ (reference sequence). As DNA, the CDR3 is TGTGCCAGCAGCTTAGGGCTGCAGGGAAGGGACACCGGGGAGCTGTTTTTT. Translation gives CASSLGLQGRDTGELFF.

The CDR3 sequence: CASSIGGTGYYEQYF. The CDR3 nucleotides are TGTGCCAGTAGTATAGGGGGGACAGGGTACTACGAGCAGTACTTC. J is TRBJ2-7 and V is TRBV19; 9 bases are shared with TRBD1. This CDR3 region has 15 residues. V gave up 1 base and J gave up 3 bases; unmatched junction bases: 4. Germline V gives CDR1 LNHDA, CDR2 SQIVND (reference sequence).

The chain has TRBV10-3 and TRBJ1-2, with 7 bases matching TRBD1. The CDR3 is made up of 14 amino acids. CDR1 and CDR2 from the germline V gene are ENHRY and SYGVKD. V was pared by 3 bases and J by 2 bases, with 3 bases of the junction left unmatched. CDR3 protein: CAISEWGQNYGYTF. The CDR3 region has the DNA TGTGCCATCAGTGAATGGGGACAGAACTATGGCTACACCTTC.

CDR3 nucleotides: TGTGCCAGCAGCCTCAAAGGGGGTGCGAAGACCCAGTACTTC. Residues: CASSLKGGAKTQYF. The chain is built from TRBV28 and TRBJ2-5, with D possibly TRBD1 on 6 matching bases. The CDR3 sequence is 14 residues long. Germline V gene data show CDR1 as MDHEN and CDR2 as SYDVKM. V gave up 6 bases and J gave up 6 bases, with 17 bases separating them.

This clone was counted once. This chain joins TRBV4-2 and TRBJ2-2; 12 nucleotides match TRBD2. V trimming: 2 bases; J trimming: 5 bases; junction bases outside the gene matches: 9. The CDR3 extends over 18 amino acids. Germline V CDR1 and CDR2: LGHNA, YNFKEQ. CDR3 bases: TGTGCCAGCAGCCAAAATTGGGGACTAGCGGGCGAAACCGGGGAGCTGTTTTTT. This sequence encodes CASSQNWGLAGETGELFF.

This clone was recorded once. The chain combines TRBV29-1 with TRBJ2-1; 8 positions match TRBD2. This CDR3 is built from 13 residues. The junction had 5 bases not matched to a gene; V was cut back by 2 bases and J by 8 bases. Germline V gene data show CDR1 as SQVTM and CDR2 as ANQGSEA. The CDR3 reads CSVEIAGPDEQFF. The CDR3 region has the DNA TGCAGCGTTGAAATAGCGGGACCCGATGAGCAGTTCTTC.

The chain is built from TRBV13 and TRBJ2-7; D call uncertain. The CDR3 totals 12 residues. CDR1 is PRHDT, CDR2 FYEKMQ, per germline (reference sequence). Trimming left V 4 bases short and J 6 bases short, with 10 bases between. The CDR3 bases are TGTGCCAGCAGCTCAAACCCCAGCGAGCAGTACTTC. It specifies CASSSNPSEQYF.

This chain links TRBV25-1 with TRBJ1-6; 11 bases map to TRBD1. The CDR3 has 17 amino acids. Looked up from germline, CDR1 is MGHDK and CDR2 is SYGVNS. V lost 1 base, J lost 7 bases, and 6 bases stayed unmatched. The CDR3, as DNA: TGTGCCAGCAGTGAATTGGGACAGGGGGTCGTGAATTCACCCCTCCACTTT. This gives the protein CASSELGQGVVNSPLHF.

A remark on this clone: Other DNA sequences in the same sample also yield this CDR3. The CDR3 sequence: CASSLAGGLNTEAFF. The DNA of the CDR3 is TGTGCCAGCAGCTTAGCAGGGGGCTTGAACACTGAAGCTTTCTTT. V usage is TRBV7-9 and J usage is TRBJ1-1, with 7 bases that match TRBD1. The CDR3 totals 15 residues. From germline, CDR1 is SEHNR and CDR2 FQNEAQ (reference sequence). V lost 0 bases to trimming and J lost 0 bases; unmatched junction nucleotides: 1.

The chain recombines TRBV28 with TRBJ2-1, with D tentatively TRBD1 (5 bases). V gave up 2 bases and J gave up 7 bases, with 12 bases separating them. This CDR3 contains 14 residues. Germline V lookup: CDR1 MDHEN, CDR2 SYDVKM. The CDR3 reads CASSLVARVNEQFF. The CDR3 bases are TGTGCCAGCAGTTTAGTGGCCAGGGTGAATGAGCAGTTCTTC.

V is TRBV6-5 and J is TRBJ1-6; D is undetermined. This CDR3 contains 14 residues. CDR1 and CDR2 (germline): MNHEY, SVGAGI. Trimming stripped 2 bases from V and 8 bases from J, with 10 bases between. The CDR3 DNA reads TGTGCCAGCAGTTACGGCGGCGGGGATTCACCCCTCCACTTT. Its protein is CASSYGGGDSPLHF.

The rearrangement links TRBV15 to TRBJ2-1, with D possibly matching TRBD2 (6 bases). The germline V and J ends were trimmed by 2 bases and 7 bases, with 15 bases remaining between them. Germline-derived CDR1 and CDR2 are LNHNV and YYDKDF (reference sequence). This CDR3 is 15 amino acids long. The CDR3 nucleotides read TGTGCCACCAGCAGACCGGGACTGGGGTCGAATGAGCAGTTCTTC. It yields the protein CATSRPGLGSNEQFF.

This CDR3 reads CASSHSGIGTGELFF. For the CDR3, the DNA is TGTGCCAGCAGCCATAGCGGGATCGGGACCGGGGAGCTGTTTTTT. V and J are TRBV7-2 and TRBJ2-2, with 8 bases aligning to TRBD2. Germline loops: CDR1 SGHTA, CDR2 FQGNSA. The CDR3 runs to 15 residues. The trim removed 5 bases at V and 5 bases at J, leaving 7 bases unmatched.

In this sample, this clone turned up a few times. This chain links TRBV5-1 with TRBJ1-3; tentatively, D is TRBD1 (5 bases). The germline V gene has CDR1 SGHRS and CDR2 YFSETQ. Trimming removed 0 bases from V and 7 bases from J, with 11 bases in between. There are 14 residues in the CDR3. For the CDR3, the DNA is TGCGCCAGCAGCTTGGGATCAGGGTGGAACACCATATATTTT. Amino acid sequence: CASSLGSGWNTIYF.

The genes are TRBV13 and TRBJ2-3; TRBD2 aligns across 10 bases. The germline gives CDR1 PRHDT, CDR2 FYEKMQ (reference sequence). The CDR3 consists of 16 residues. Trimming took 3 bases from V and 4 from J; bases not matched to a gene: 7. The CDR3 nucleotides read TGTGCCAGCAGCTTCTCCGGGACTAGCGAGTCAGATACGCAGTATTTT. It is translated as CASSFSGTSESDTQYF.

The genes are TRBV28 and TRBJ2-3, with TRBD1 matching over 11 bases. Germline V gene data show CDR1 as MDHEN and CDR2 as SYDVKM. The CDR3 has 16 residues. V lost 2 bases, J lost 3 bases, and 4 bases stayed unmatched. This chain's CDR3 is CASSLAGTGGTDTQYF. DNA for the CDR3: TGTGCCAGCAGTTTAGCCGGGACAGGGGGGACAGATACGCAGTATTTT.

Turning to this clone: Other DNA variants within this sample encode the same CDR3. The rearrangement joins TRBV4-3 to TRBJ2-1, with 9 positions matching TRBD2. The junction had 5 bases not matched to a gene; V was cut back by 4 bases and J by 4 bases. The germline CDR1 and CDR2 sequences are LGHNA and YSLEER. The CDR3 has 15 amino acids. CDR3 nucleotides: TGCGCCAGCAGCCTAGGACTAGCGCTTTACAATGAGCAGTTCTTC. Translated, it gives CASSLGLALYNEQFF.

The chain's CDR3 is CASSKRTGELFF. Written as DNA, the CDR3 is TGTGCCAGTAGTAAGAGAACCGGGGAGCTGTTTTTT. The chain carries TRBV19 and TRBJ2-2; D gene unclear. The length of the CDR3 is 12 residues. Germline lookup yields CDR1 LNHDA and CDR2 SQIVND (reference sequence). V lost 4 bases to trimming and J lost 5 bases, with 5 bases between them. Full variable domain (outside the CDR3, taken from reference TRBV19 and TRBJ2-2): DGGITQSPKYLFRKEGQNVTLSCEQNLNHDAMYWYRQDPGQGLRLIYYSQIVNDFQKGDIAEGYSVSREKKESFPLTVTSAQKNPTAFYLCASSKRTGELFFGEGSRLTVL.

The chain couples TRBV6-4 to TRBJ2-7, with D maybe TRBD2 (6 bases). Trimming left V 2 bases short and J 3 bases short, with 20 bases between. Germline CDR1 is MRHNA and CDR2 is SNTAGT. This CDR3 is built from 17 residues. This CDR3 is CASSDPEEWGRIYEQYF. The CDR3 DNA reads as TGTGCCAGCAGTGACCCCGAGGAGTGGGGGAGGATCTACGAGCAGTACTTC.

The V gene is TRBV3-1 (or the pseudogene TRBV3-2), the J gene TRBJ2-7; 10 nucleotides agree with TRBD2. Germline-derived CDR1 and CDR2 are LGHDT and YNNKEL (reference sequence). J was trimmed by 3 bases and V by 2 bases; bases with no gene match: 1. The CDR3 consists of 14 residues. As DNA, the CDR3 is TGTGCCAGCAGCCAAACTAGCGGGGTCTACGAGCAGTACTTC. This encodes CASSQTSGVYEQYF.